The rows below give T cell receptor beta chains drawn from one sample of a study of blood T cell repertoires in COVID-19. Here immunoSEQ multiplex PCR was the method, and the copy in TCRdb shows in-frame clones only, minus some. This table has 150,000 to 250,000 clones, 94% appearing once. Material: peripheral blood. The receptors stem from a man between 25 and 39 years old with COVID-19, enrolled during active disease. CDR3s include the opening cysteine and the closing phenylalanine or tryptophan. The D gene is left open where the match is weak. Clone size is stated in some rows and not others, as once, few, many or a class when expanded.

.	.	TRBJ1-1	TRBV15	CATSRGGARVTEAFF	TGTGCCACCAGCCGGGGGGGAGCTCGGGTCACTGAAGCTTTCTTT
.	.	TRBJ2-4	TRBV19	CASSMVGLAKNIQYF	TGTGCCAGTAGTATGGTGGGGCTAGCCAAAAACATTCAGTACTTC
.	TRBD1	TRBJ1-4	TRBV6-5	CATGGSFGQDEKLFF	TGTGCCACAGGCGGGTCGTTTGGACAGGATGAAAAACTGTTTTTT
.	TRBD2	TRBJ2-1	TRBV5-1	CASSPLAGAHNEQFF	TGCGCCAGCAGCCCCTTAGCGGGGGCTCACAATGAGCAGTTCTTC
.	.	TRBJ1-5	TRBV7-6	CASSLKSDQPQHF	TGTGCCAGCAGCTTAAAATCGGATCAGCCCCAGCATTTT
.	.	TRBJ2-2	TRBV5-1	CASSGVRGNAGELFF	TGCGCCAGCAGCGGGGTACGGGGGAACGCCGGGGAGCTGTTTTTT
.	.	TRBJ2-7	TRBV3-1/TRBV3-2	CASSQELTYEQYF	TGTGCCAGCAGCCAAGAGTTAACCTACGAGCAGTACTTC
.	TRBD2	TRBJ2-7	TRBV4-1	CASSQDPGVAGGSYEQYF	TGCGCCAGCAGCCAAGATCCAGGGGTAGCGGGGGGTTCCTACGAGCAGTACTTC
.	.	TRBJ1-1	TRBV5-1	CASSLDRGFKTEAFF	TGCGCCAGCAGCTTGGATAGGGGGTTTAAAACTGAAGCTTTCTTT
.	TRBD1	TRBJ1-2	TRBV28	CASSLSRTGYGYTF	TGTGCCAGCAGTTTAAGTAGGACAGGGTATGGCTACACCTTC
once	TRBD1	TRBJ2-7	TRBV10-3	CAIQGTGSAYEQYF	TGTGCCATCCAAGGGACAGGCTCAGCCTACGAGCAGTACTTC
.	.	TRBJ1-1	TRBV6-1	CASSAHDRGENTEAFF	TGTGCCAGCAGTGCCCATGATCGCGGGGAGAACACTGAAGCTTTCTTT
once	TRBD1	TRBJ1-2	TRBV7-3	CASSLKPLDRGQDYGYTF	TGTGCCAGCAGCTTAAAGCCCCTCGACAGGGGGCAGGACTATGGCTACACCTTC
few	TRBD1	TRBJ1-2	TRBV6-1	CASSDGVGQSYGYTF	TGTGCCAGCAGTGATGGGGTGGGACAGTCGTATGGCTACACCTTC
.	TRBD1	TRBJ1-3	TRBV13	CASSPQTGTGNTIYF	TGTGCCAGCAGCCCCCAGACAGGGACAGGAAACACCATATATTTT
.	.	TRBJ1-2	TRBV4-1	CASSQPRDRHSNYGYTF	TGCGCCAGCAGCCAACCCCGCGACAGACACTCTAACTATGGCTACACCTTC
.	.	TRBJ1-5	TRBV11-2	CASSFEADQPQHF	TGTGCCAGCAGCTTTGAGGCTGATCAGCCCCAGCATTTT
once	TRBD1	TRBJ2-1	TRBV3-1/TRBV3-2	CASSQEVRQGKFF	TGTGCCAGCAGCCAAGAAGTGAGACAGGGGAAGTTCTTC
.	TRBD1	TRBJ2-1	TRBV6-4	CASSLMGRTGPCNEQFF	TGTGCCAGCAGCCTGATGGGGAGGACAGGGCCTTGCAATGAGCAGTTCTTC
.	TRBD2	TRBJ2-1	TRBV7-9	CASSLGLAGNEYNEQFF	TGTGCCAGCAGCCTGGGACTAGCGGGGAACGAGTACAATGAGCAGTTCTTC
.	TRBD2	TRBJ2-1	TRBV4-1	CASSQEVAGHGEQFF	TGCGCCAGCAGCCAAGAAGTAGCGGGGCACGGTGAGCAGTTCTTC
.	TRBD1	TRBJ1-4	TRBV6-2/TRBV6-3	CASSPRMTGIEEKLFF	TGTGCCAGCAGCCCACGAATGACAGGGATAGAGGAAAAACTGTTTTTT
.	TRBD1	TRBJ2-2	TRBV7-3	CASRGLSTGELFF	TGTGCTAGCAGGGGGCTTAGCACCGGGGAGCTGTTTTTT
.	.	TRBJ2-7	TRBV7-9	CASSLGGDIQYF	TGTGCCAGCAGCTTAGGTGGGGACATACAGTACTTC
.	.	TRBJ1-2	TRBV18	CASSPEAHTNPVGYTF	TGTGCCAGCTCACCAGAGGCCCATACAAACCCTGTCGGCTACACCTTC
.	.	TRBJ2-3	TRBV11-2	CASSLNSGDTQYF	TGTGCCAGCAGCTTAAATTCGGGAGATACGCAGTATTTT
once	.	TRBJ1-5	TRBV30	CAWSGGASDQPQHF	TGTGCCTGGAGCGGAGGGGCGTCGGATCAGCCCCAGCATTTT
.	TRBD1	TRBJ1-2	TRBV6-1	CASSAAVGQAGDGYTF	TGTGCCAGCAGTGCCGCGGTCGGACAGGCCGGAGATGGCTACACCTTC
once	.	TRBJ1-2	TRBV5-1	CASSLGGGANYGYTF	TGCGCCAGCAGCTTGGGTGGGGGCGCTAACTATGGCTACACCTTC
.	TRBD1	TRBJ2-3	TRBV27	CASSLYPRGSLTDTQYF	TGTGCCAGCAGTTTATACCCCAGGGGGTCCCTCACAGATACGCAGTATTTT
.	.	TRBJ2-6	TRBV7-3	CASSLTQRRSGANVLTF	TGTGCCAGCAGCTTAACGCAGAGGAGGTCTGGGGCCAACGTCCTGACTTTC
.	TRBD2	TRBJ2-5	TRBV4-1	CASSQGPGGGGETQYF	TGCGCCAGCAGCCAAGGTCCCGGGGGGGGCGGAGAGACCCAGTACTTC
.	.	TRBJ1-6	TRBV19	CASSIFSQEGRYNSPLHF	TGTGCCAGTAGTATTTTCTCGCAGGAGGGCAGATATAATTCACCCCTCCACTTT
once	.	TRBJ1-6	TRBV28	CASSRRQANSPLHF	TGTGCCAGCAGCAGGCGACAGGCTAATTCACCCCTCCACTTT
.	TRBD2	TRBJ2-1	TRBV5-4	CASSPRLAGGRNEQFF	TGTGCCAGCAGCCCACGACTAGCGGGGGGGCGTAATGAGCAGTTCTTC
.	.	TRBJ1-5	TRBV7-2	CASSPSGVGGNQPQHF	TGTGCCAGCAGCCCCTCAGGGGTTGGGGGCAATCAGCCCCAGCATTTT
.	TRBD2	TRBJ2-3	TRBV19	CASSRGGTDTQYF	TGTGCCAGTAGTCGGGGGGGCACAGATACGCAGTATTTT
.	TRBD2	TRBJ2-5	TRBV7-3	CASSSGLAGGKSTMQETQYF	TGTGCCAGCAGCTCGGGACTAGCGGGGGGGAAAAGTACCATGCAAGAGACCCAGTACTTC
.	TRBD1	TRBJ2-5	TRBV5-1	CASSSTGSIETQYF	TGCGCCAGCAGCTCGACAGGGTCTATAGAGACCCAGTACTTC
.	.	TRBJ2-1	TRBV19	CASSIARAGSYNEQFF	TGTGCCAGTAGTATCGCCAGGGCAGGCTCCTACAATGAGCAGTTCTTC
.	.	TRBJ2-7	TRBV6-6	CASSGTDRKTYEQYF	TGTGCCAGCAGTGGTACGGACAGAAAAACCTACGAGCAGTACTTC
.	.	TRBJ1-2	TRBV6-5	CAGAPDGGLYGYTF	TGTGCCGGGGCCCCAGACGGGGGGCTGTATGGCTACACCTTC
.	.	TRBJ1-1	TRBV4-1	CARAGRGANYTEAFF	TGCGCCAGAGCCGGCAGGGGTGCCAACTACACTGAAGCTTTCTTT
.	TRBD1	TRBJ1-2	TRBV28	CASSLSGTGEQLSYGYTF	TGTGCCAGCAGTTTATCGGGGACAGGGGAACAATTATCCTATGGCTACACCTTC
.	TRBD2	TRBJ2-2	TRBV20-1	CSASLGLAGGPGELFF	TGCAGTGCTAGTCTCGGGTTAGCGGGGGGGCCCGGGGAGCTGTTTTTT
.	TRBD1	TRBJ1-6	TRBV18	CASSPTGTGDSPLHF	TGTGCCAGCTCACCGACCGGGACAGGCGATTCACCCCTCCACTTT
.	.	TRBJ1-1	TRBV10-3	CATKGAAGNTEAFF	TGTGCCACTAAAGGCGCTGCGGGGAACACTGAAGCTTTCTTT
.	TRBD1	TRBJ1-6	TRBV6-5	CASGATGINSPLHF	TGTGCCAGCGGGGCGACAGGGATTAATTCACCCCTCCACTTT
.	.	TRBJ2-7	TRBV6-5	CASSNRDELSYEQYF	TGTGCCAGCAGTAACAGGGACGAGCTCTCCTACGAGCAGTACTTC
.	TRBD1	TRBJ1-2	TRBV19	CASSTIGQGGYTF	TGTGCCAGTAGTACCATAGGACAGGGAGGCTACACCTTC
.	TRBD2	TRBJ2-7	TRBV4-2	CASSRTSGGRPYEQYF	TGTGCCAGCAGCCGAACTAGCGGGGGGCGTCCCTACGAGCAGTACTTC
.	.	TRBJ2-7	TRBV6-5	CASIKGIGDEQYF	TGTGCCAGCATTAAGGGGATTGGTGACGAGCAGTACTTC
.	.	TRBJ2-1	TRBV6-1	CASSEGRGPPYNEQFF	TGTGCCAGCAGTGAAGGCAGGGGTCCCCCCTACAATGAGCAGTTCTTC